A selection of T cell receptor beta chains follows, all from one sample in a study of T cells after yellow fever vaccination. TCRdb fed the 5' RACE reads into MiXCR, producing one record per CDR3 protein. Of 300,000 to 400,000 distinct CDR3 sequences in the sample, roughly 4.3% were seen once. Sequenced material: PBMCs, taken 5 days after the yellow fever booster vaccination. These receptors all come from a man between 18 and 35 years old who received the YFV17D yellow fever vaccine. CDR3s leave out the opening cysteine and the closing phenylalanine or tryptophan. Fields, in order: V gene, CDR3 protein.

>TRBV15
ARGANYNEQF
>TRBV12-3/TRBV12-4
ASSSQGGTQY
>TRBV18
ASSPDRVGHEQY
>TRBV7-9
ASSLARSAPNTEAF
>TRBV27
ASSYKGRDSYEQY
>TRBV10-3
AIRVGPRNTGELF
>TRBV5-1
ASSLALAGGPGTDTQY
>TRBV6-2/TRBV6-3
ASSYSEGWTEAF
>TRBV7-2
ASSFFRGQSYEQY
>TRBV6-5
ASRRGPSGYQETQY
>TRBV5-4
ASSLRDRRVETQY
>TRBV11-2
ASSPLGMSASTDTQY
>TRBV20-1
SARQPNTEAF
>TRBV9
ASSGDGGNSPLH
>TRBV7-7
ASSLGFQGAFDEQF
>TRBV5-1
ASNPSGTDIYGYT
>TRBV7-9
ASSPRGPEGEVRLGETQY
>TRBV24-1
ATSSGQFYGYT
>TRBV12-3/TRBV12-4
ASSHRDTYNEQF
>TRBV12-3/TRBV12-4
ASSLALARPNEQF
>TRBV3-1
ASSQGGLAGWDTQY
>TRBV7-2
ASSPRSEGQPQH
>TRBV10-3
AISDGGDTDTQY
>TRBV7-2
ASSAGTSGESSYNEQF
>TRBV10-3
AISLTGAGTDTQY
>TRBV10-2
ASTDSNTQY
>TRBV12-3/TRBV12-4
ASSPTDRGTQY
>TRBV7-2
ASSLVGPAEAF
>TRBV5-1
ASSRTADFNEQF
>TRBV6-6
ASRNGDTGELF
>TRBV6-5
ASSYAGVAEAF
>TRBV29-1
SVGQPQPGSQY
>TRBV5-1
ASSLALGTSGANVLT
>TRBV6-2/TRBV6-3
ASRRDAFSEAF
>TRBV4-2
ASSQDGPTATNEKLF
>TRBV7-2
ASSLAWGGVTEAF
>TRBV9
ASSVGTSGGAYTDTQY
>TRBV5-6
ASSSRGIWDTEAF
>TRBV7-9
ASSHPREGNTEAF
>TRBV5-1
ASSNQGAGSNEQF
>TRBV12-3/TRBV12-4
ASRNAQGKDEKLF
>TRBV12-3/TRBV12-4
ASSQMENTEAF
>TRBV7-9
ASSSRERGSTQY
>TRBV24-1
ATSDASGDLSEQF
>TRBV7-7
ASSERPGYNEQF